The clone carrying this T cell receptor beta chain was observed a single time. Germline loops: CDR1 SGHRS, CDR2 YFSETQ. V lost 2 bases, J lost 4 bases, and 8 bases lay in between. The CDR3 covers 13 residues. This entry comes from a study of blood T cell repertoires in COVID-19. Study background: COVID-19 samples from acute and convalescent phases originated in the United States, Italy and Spain.

TCRdb keeps only in-frame clones here, not all; method: immunoSEQ multiplex PCR. The profile shows around 260,000 clones, less than 90% of them singletons. The sequence was collected from a man aged 55 to 69 who had recovered from COVID-19. V gene TRBV5-1 combines with J gene TRBJ2-3; D remains unclear. The sequenced sample consisted of peripheral blood. CDR3 region: CASSLQSSDTQYF. CDR3 nucleotides: TGCGCCAGCAGCTTACAATCGTCAGATACGCAGTATTTT.